The rows below give T cell receptor beta chains drawn from one sample of a study of T-cell memory formation after mild COVID-19. A single record per CDR3 protein comes from TCRdb applying MiXCR to the 5' RACE reads. The table lists about 430,000 distinct CDR3 sequences, more than 15% of them singletons. Sequenced material: PBMCs or a T cell subset sorted from them (not recorded which). Receptors originate from a man between 18 and 29 years old who had mild COVID-19 (a few samples of this study predate the infection). Cell type and time point are not known. Each CDR3 is given with its conserved first and last residue. The D gene is left open where the match is weak. Rows give clone size only sometimes, using once, few, many, or a class for an expanded clone.

D	V	size	J	CDR3	DNA
TRBD1	TRBV10-3	NA	TRBJ2-1	CAIKTGGRNEQFF	TGTGCCATCAAAACAGGGGGTCGAAATGAGCAGTTCTTC
NA	TRBV7-9	NA	TRBJ1-1	CASSGGFINTEAFF	TGTGCCAGCAGCGGGGGGTTCATAAACACTGAAGCTTTCTTT
TRBD2	TRBV4-2	NA	TRBJ2-1	CASSPTPALAGGNEQFF	TGTGCCAGCAGCCCTACTCCGGCGCTAGCGGGGGGCAATGAGCAGTTCTTC
NA	TRBV5-1	few	TRBJ1-6	CASSHRAARNSPLHF	TGCGCCAGCAGCCACCGGGCAGCCCGCAATTCACCCCTCCACTTT
NA	TRBV7-2	few	TRBJ2-5	CASNLRQKETQYF	TGTGCCAGCAACTTAAGGCAGAAAGAGACCCAGTACTTC
NA	TRBV5-1	NA	TRBJ2-1	CASSADRGTINEQFF	TGCGCCAGCAGCGCCGACCGGGGGACCATCAATGAGCAGTTCTTC
NA	TRBV2	NA	TRBJ2-1	CASSELGAGYNEQFF	TGTGCCAGCAGTGAATTGGGGGCAGGTTACAATGAGCAGTTCTTC
NA	TRBV12-3/TRBV12-4	NA	TRBJ1-4	CASSDSATNEKLFF	TGTGCCAGCAGCGACAGTGCAACTAATGAAAAACTGTTTTTT
NA	TRBV6-5	NA	TRBJ2-3	CASSLGVVGDTQYF	TGTGCCAGCAGTTTAGGGGTTGTGGGAGATACGCAGTATTTT
NA	TRBV5-1	few	TRBJ2-6	CASSLAVDSGANVLTF	TGCGCCAGCAGCTTGGCTGTGGACTCTGGGGCCAACGTCCTGACTTTC
NA	TRBV7-2	many	TRBJ2-1	CASSLGGYNYNEQFF	TGTGCCAGCAGCTTAGGAGGGTATAACTACAATGAGCAGTTCTTC
NA	TRBV7-2	NA	TRBJ2-2	CASSRLGGELFF	TGTGCCAGCAGCCGACTAGGGGGGGAGCTGTTTTTT
TRBD2	TRBV20-1	many	TRBJ2-5	CSARAPTGGLVGTQYF	TGCAGTGCTAGAGCCCCAACGGGGGGGCTGGTAGGGACCCAGTACTTC
NA	TRBV20-1	NA	TRBJ2-3	CSASRATVFTDTQYF	TGCAGTGCTAGTCGGGCTACCGTTTTCACAGATACGCAGTATTTT
NA	TRBV7-2	few	TRBJ2-1	CASSARGPSYNEQFF	TGTGCCAGCAGCGCGCGGGGGCCCTCCTACAATGAGCAGTTCTTC
NA	TRBV5-1	NA	TRBJ1-5	CATSRDWGEPQHF	TGCGCCACCTCTAGGGACTGGGGTGAGCCCCAGCATTTT
NA	TRBV20-1	once	TRBJ1-2	CSAISGPEHTF	TGCAGTGCTATAAGTGGTCCCGAGCACACCTTC
NA	TRBV7-2	few	TRBJ2-3	CASSPRSWSPTDTQYF	TGTGCCAGCAGCCCCCGATCATGGTCTCCGACAGATACGCAGTATTTT
TRBD1	TRBV12-3/TRBV12-4	NA	TRBJ2-3	CASSPDRKRSTQYF	TGTGCCAGCAGCCCGGACAGGAAAAGAAGTACGCAGTATTTT
NA	TRBV4-2	NA	TRBJ2-2	CASSQEYSSPGELFF	TGTGCCAGCAGCCAAGAGTATTCTAGCCCCGGGGAGCTGTTTTTT
NA	TRBV4-2	many	TRBJ2-2	CASSQVIRVGGELFF	TGTGCCAGCAGCCAAGTCATCCGGGTGGGCGGGGAGCTGTTTTTT
NA	TRBV20-1	many	TRBJ2-3	CSASSTGTDTQYF	TGCAGTGCTAGCTCTACAGGGACAGATACGCAGTATTTT
NA	TRBV14	medium-sized	TRBJ1-1	CASSRGGALNTEAFF	TGTGCCAGCAGCCGGGGAGGGGCTTTGAACACTGAAGCTTTCTTT
NA	TRBV4-3	NA	TRBJ2-3	CASSQDEARPSYTDTQYF	TGCGCCAGCAGCCAAGATGAGGCGAGACCTAGCTACACAGATACGCAGTATTTT
NA	TRBV10-3	few	TRBJ1-5	CAVAYRARGNQPQHF	TGTGCCGTTGCTTACAGGGCCCGGGGGAATCAGCCCCAGCATTTT
TRBD1	TRBV7-9	NA	TRBJ1-3	CASSLAQGAPTGTIYF	TGTGCCAGCAGCTTAGCCCAGGGGGCCCCCACCGGGACCATATATTTT
NA	TRBV28	few	TRBJ1-5	CASSFAITGLHQPQHF	TGTGCCAGCAGTTTCGCTATTACAGGGTTGCATCAGCCCCAGCATTTT
TRBD1	TRBV5-6	NA	TRBJ2-7	CASSSLDRVAGEQYF	TGTGCCAGCAGCTCGCTGGACAGGGTAGCAGGTGAGCAGTACTTC
NA	TRBV7-9	few	TRBJ1-5	CASSPGHGSNNQPQHF	TGTGCCAGCAGTCCCGGACACGGGAGTAACAATCAGCCCCAGCATTTT
TRBD2	TRBV7-3	NA	TRBJ2-1	CASRQRGGEAEQFF	TGTGCCAGCCGCCAAAGGGGAGGGGAGGCTGAGCAGTTCTTC
NA	TRBV16	NA	TRBJ1-2	CASSQSEYGYTF	TGTGCCAGCAGCCAATCCGAGTATGGCTACACCTTC
TRBD1	TRBV6-2/TRBV6-3	NA	TRBJ2-7	CASSPSPGTGPNEQYF	TGTGCCAGCAGCCCTTCCCCCGGGACAGGGCCCAACGAGCAGTACTTC
NA	TRBV28	few	TRBJ1-5	CASSLIHSPAAQHF	TGTGCCAGCAGTTTAATTCACAGTCCGGCGGCCCAGCATTTT
TRBD1	TRBV11-3	few	TRBJ2-3	CASSPGAGGTDTQYF	TGTGCCAGCAGCCCAGGGGCAGGGGGTACAGATACGCAGTATTTT
NA	TRBV14	NA	TRBJ1-3	CASSQVGAAGNTIYF	TGTGCCAGCAGCCAAGTGGGGGCAGCTGGAAACACCATATATTTT
NA	TRBV4-3	once	TRBJ1-1	CASSQESRAFDRTEAFF	TGCGCCAGCAGCCAAGAGTCCAGGGCCTTCGACCGGACTGAAGCTTTCTTT
TRBD1	TRBV12-3/TRBV12-4	many	TRBJ2-3	CASSPRDRGTDTQYF	TGTGCCAGCAGTCCCCGGGACAGGGGCACAGATACGCAGTATTTT
TRBD1	TRBV5-1	few	TRBJ1-2	CASNTQPGQGGYGYTF	TGCGCCAGCAACACCCAACCGGGACAGGGAGGCTATGGCTACACCTTC
NA	TRBV28	few	TRBJ1-2	CASQFWASDYGYTF	TGTGCCAGCCAGTTTTGGGCGTCTGACTATGGCTACACCTTC
NA	TRBV3-1	few	TRBJ2-5	CASSLNPGQTAETQYF	TGTGCCAGCAGTCTGAACCCAGGCCAGACGGCAGAGACCCAGTACTTC
NA	TRBV7-9	NA	TRBJ1-1	CASSLYLTEAFF	TGTGCCAGCAGCTTATATTTGACAGAAGCTTTCTTT
NA	TRBV12-3/TRBV12-4	few	TRBJ1-5	CASSYTGMTQHF	TGTGCCAGCAGTTACACAGGCATGACCCAGCATTTT
NA	TRBV7-3	few	TRBJ2-1	CASSQGQTYNEQFF	TGTGCCAGCAGCCAGGGCCAAACCTACAATGAGCAGTTCTTC
NA	TRBV7-9	NA	TRBJ2-5	CASSLEVDQETKYF	TGTGCCAGCAGCTTAGAGGTAGACCAAGAGACCAAGTACTTC
NA	TRBV6-5	few	TRBJ1-2	CASSTQGRGVDGYTF	TGTGCCAGCAGTACTCAGGGACGGGGGGTAGATGGCTACACCTTC
NA	TRBV6-4	NA	TRBJ2-5	CASSDYRQHETQYF	TGTGCCAGCAGTGACTATCGGCAACATGAGACCCAGTACTTC
NA	TRBV4-2	NA	TRBJ1-3	CASSQVAQDSGNTIYF	TGTGCCAGCAGCCAAGTCGCCCAAGACTCTGGAAACACCATATATTTT
NA	TRBV7-6	NA	TRBJ1-1	CASSATGLDTEAFF	TGTGCCAGCAGCGCGACAGGTCTTGACACTGAAGCTTTCTTT
NA	TRBV11-3	once	TRBJ2-3	CASSAGRVGTDTQYF	TGTGCCAGCAGCGCCGGCAGAGTGGGCACAGATACGCAGTATTTT
NA	TRBV5-1	few	TRBJ2-5	CASSSEPGRTQETQYF	TGCGCCAGCAGCTCGGAGCCGGGACGGACCCAAGAGACCCAGTACTTC
TRBD1	TRBV4-3	NA	TRBJ2-2	CASSLLRQGNTGELFF	TGCGCCAGCAGCCTCCTTAGACAGGGCAACACCGGGGAGCTGTTTTTT